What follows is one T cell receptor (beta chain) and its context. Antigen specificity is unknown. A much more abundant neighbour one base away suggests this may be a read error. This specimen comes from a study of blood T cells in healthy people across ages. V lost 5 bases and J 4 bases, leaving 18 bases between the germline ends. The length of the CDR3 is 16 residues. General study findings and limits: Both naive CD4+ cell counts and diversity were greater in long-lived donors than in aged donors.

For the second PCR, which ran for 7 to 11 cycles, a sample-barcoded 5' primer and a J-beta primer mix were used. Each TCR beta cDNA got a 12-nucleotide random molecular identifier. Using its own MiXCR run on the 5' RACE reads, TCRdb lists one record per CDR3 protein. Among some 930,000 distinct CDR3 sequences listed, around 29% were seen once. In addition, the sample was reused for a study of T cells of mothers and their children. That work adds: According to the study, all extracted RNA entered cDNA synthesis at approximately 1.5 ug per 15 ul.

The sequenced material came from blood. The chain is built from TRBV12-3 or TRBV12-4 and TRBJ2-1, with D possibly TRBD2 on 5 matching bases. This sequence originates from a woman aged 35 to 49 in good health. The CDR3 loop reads CASSPLGNPVYNEQFF. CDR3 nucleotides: TGTGCCAGCAGTCCGCTCGGGAACCCCGTTTACAATGAGCAGTTCTTC.